This T cell receptor beta chain was obtained from a study of tumor and adjacent non-tumor tissue in lung cancer. RNA was extracted from bulk tissue without any cell sorting. TCRbeta libraries were built with three rounds of nested PCR, modified from ARM-PCR. Using its own MiXCR run on the multiplex PCR reads, TCRdb lists one record per CDR3 protein. Among 65,000 to 90,000 distinct CDR3 sequences listed, about two thirds were seen once. Trimming removed 9 bases from V and 4 bases from J, with 17 bases in between. Germline CDR1 WNHNN, CDR2 SYGVQD (reference sequence). There are 14 residues in the CDR3. The J gene is TRBJ2-3, the V gene TRBV10-1; maybe TRBD2 (8 bases). Sample: lung tumor tissue. The source is a woman between 65 and 79 years old with non-small cell lung cancer. The DNA of the CDR3 is TGCGCCAGTAGCGGGAAAGGGGGCGCAGATACGCAGTATTTT. This codes for CASSGKGGADTQYF.